This T cell receptor (beta chain) is from a study of T cell changes during pregnancy in multiple sclerosis (dated by TCRdb to the late 2010s). In terms of the full investigation: The study looked at changes in the T cell repertoire across pregnancy in women with multiple sclerosis.

From the cysteine through the phenylalanine, the CDR3 covers 15 amino acids. The only DNA kept is the CDR3, 45 bases in frame from the first base. The germline V gene gives CDR1 as SGDLS and CDR2 as YYNGEE. Deletion took 0 bases off V and 4 bases off J, with a span of 13 bases between the germline ends. As concerns this clone: Its cognate antigen has yet to be identified. It has no much larger one-base neighbor in the sample; base qualities were not kept.

Library creation used the immunoSEQ multiplex PCR assay. The source is immuneACCESS, and TCRdb retained only in-frame sequences with V and J called. Part of the clones is not carried over; for the studies checked, unresolved V genes explain less than half of this, and the remainder is unexplained. The sample profile shows about 44,000 clones; approximately 90% of them were found once. More than 0.9% of the sample comes from the top ten. The TCR sequence derives from a female donor with multiple sclerosis, enrolled in a pregnancy study. Sequenced here: CD4+ T cells from peripheral blood mononuclear cells, sampled after pregnancy. The chain links TRBV9 with TRBJ1-2; the D gene remains uncertain. The base sequence is TGTGCCAGCAGCGTAGAACCCACAGTAAGCTATGGCTACACCTTC. It specifies CASSVEPTVSYGYTF.